The clone carrying this TCR beta chain turned up a few times. Antigen unknown. This record comes from a study of cytomegalovirus exposure and HLA in healthy donors. General study points: With further analysis later on, most CMV-associated TCR beta chains appeared HLA-restricted. The study had only CMV serostatus as immune exposure information.

The CDR3 has 15 amino acids. V dropped 3 bases and J dropped 7; count of bases not matched to a gene: 10. The V gene's germline CDR1 is ENHRY and CDR2 SYGVKD. PCR amplification relied on 60 Vbeta primers (plus 13 Jbeta primers). The table came from immunoSEQ multiplex PCR; TCRdb's copy has only in-frame clones and leaves some out. The sample holds fewer than 200,000 clones, around four fifths seen once. Material: PBMCs. The receptor's source is a middle-aged man in good health and CMV-seropositive. J is TRBJ1-2 and V is TRBV10-3, with TRBD1 matching 8 bases. CDR3 in DNA: TGTGCCATCAGTGACGGAGGACAGGGAGTGTCTGGCTACACCTTC. As protein: CAISDGGQGVSGYTF.